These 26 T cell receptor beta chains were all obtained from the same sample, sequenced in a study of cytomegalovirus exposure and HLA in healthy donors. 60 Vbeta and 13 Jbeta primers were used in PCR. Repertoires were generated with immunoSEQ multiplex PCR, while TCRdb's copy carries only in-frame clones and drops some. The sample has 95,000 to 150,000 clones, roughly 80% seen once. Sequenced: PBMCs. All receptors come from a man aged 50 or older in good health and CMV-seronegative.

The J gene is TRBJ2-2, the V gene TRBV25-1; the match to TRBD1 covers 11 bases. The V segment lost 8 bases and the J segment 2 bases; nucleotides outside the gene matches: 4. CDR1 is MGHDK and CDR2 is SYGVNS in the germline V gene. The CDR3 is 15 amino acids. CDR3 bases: TGTGCCAGCGGGAGGACAGGGGGCAACACCGGGGAGCTGTTTTTT. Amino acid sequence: CASGRTGGNTGELFF.

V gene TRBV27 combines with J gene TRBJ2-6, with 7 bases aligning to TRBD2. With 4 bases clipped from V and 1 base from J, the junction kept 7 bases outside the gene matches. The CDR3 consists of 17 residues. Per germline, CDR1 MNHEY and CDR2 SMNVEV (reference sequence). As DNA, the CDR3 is TGTGCCAGCAGTTCCAACGGGGAGGGGTCTGGGGCCAACGTCCTGACTTTC. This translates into CASSSNGEGSGANVLTF.

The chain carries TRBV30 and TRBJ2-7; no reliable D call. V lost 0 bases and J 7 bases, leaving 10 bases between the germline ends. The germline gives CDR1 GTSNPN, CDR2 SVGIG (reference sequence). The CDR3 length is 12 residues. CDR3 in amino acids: CAWSVPLLEQYF. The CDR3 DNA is TGTGCCTGGAGTGTCCCCCTCTTGGAGCAGTACTTC.

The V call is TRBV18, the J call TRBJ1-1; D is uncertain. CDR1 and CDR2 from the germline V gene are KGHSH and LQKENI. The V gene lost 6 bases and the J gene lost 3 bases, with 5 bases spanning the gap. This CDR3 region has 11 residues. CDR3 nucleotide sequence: TGTGCCAGCTCTCCTGACACTGAAGCTTTCTTT. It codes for CASSPDTEAFF. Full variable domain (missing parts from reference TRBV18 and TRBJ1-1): NAGVMQNPRHLVRRRGQEARLRCSPMKGHSHVYWYRQLPEEGLKFMVYLQKENIIDESGMPKERFSAEFPKEGPSILRIQQVVRGDSAAYFCASSPDTEAFFGQGTRLTVV.

Here the CDR3 reads CASRGGGVSSGNTIYF. CDR3 coding DNA: TGTGCCAGCAGAGGTGGGGGGGTGAGCTCTGGAAACACCATATATTTT. The V and J genes are TRBV6-6 and TRBJ1-3; D might be TRBD1 (5 bases). Looked up from germline, CDR1 is MNHNY and CDR2 is SVGAGI (reference sequence). Trimming stripped 6 bases from V and 0 bases from J, with 15 bases between. The length of the CDR3 is 16 residues.

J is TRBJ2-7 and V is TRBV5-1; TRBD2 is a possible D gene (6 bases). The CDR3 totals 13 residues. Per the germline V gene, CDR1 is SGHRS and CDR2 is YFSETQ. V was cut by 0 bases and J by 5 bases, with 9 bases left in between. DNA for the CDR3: TGCGCCAGCAGCTTGGAACCGGGGGACGAGCAGTACTTC. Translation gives CASSLEPGDEQYF. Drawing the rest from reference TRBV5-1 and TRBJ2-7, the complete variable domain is KAGVTQTPRYLIKTRGQQVTLSCSPISGHRSVSWYQQTPGQGLQFLFEYFSETQRNKGNFPGRFSGRQFSNSRSEMNVSTLELGDSALYLCASSLEPGDEQYFGPGTRLTVT.

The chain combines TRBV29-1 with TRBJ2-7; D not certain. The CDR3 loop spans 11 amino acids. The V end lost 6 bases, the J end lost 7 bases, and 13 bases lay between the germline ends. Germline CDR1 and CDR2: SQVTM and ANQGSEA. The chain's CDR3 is CSVRPSREQYF. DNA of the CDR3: TGCAGCGTGAGGCCTTCTAGGGAGCAGTACTTC.

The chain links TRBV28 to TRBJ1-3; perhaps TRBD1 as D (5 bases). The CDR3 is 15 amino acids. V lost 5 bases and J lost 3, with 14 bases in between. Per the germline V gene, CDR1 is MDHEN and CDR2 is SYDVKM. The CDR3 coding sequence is TGTGCCAGCAGTCCCACAGGTGCAGGTGGAAACACCATATATTTT. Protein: CASSPTGAGGNTIYF.

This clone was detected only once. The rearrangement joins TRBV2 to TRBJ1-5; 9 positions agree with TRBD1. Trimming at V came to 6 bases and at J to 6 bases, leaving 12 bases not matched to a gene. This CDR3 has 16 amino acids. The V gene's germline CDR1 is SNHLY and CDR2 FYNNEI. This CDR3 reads CASSSPGGTGFQPQHF. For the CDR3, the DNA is TGTGCCAGCAGCTCACCGGGCGGGACAGGGTTTCAGCCCCAGCATTTT.

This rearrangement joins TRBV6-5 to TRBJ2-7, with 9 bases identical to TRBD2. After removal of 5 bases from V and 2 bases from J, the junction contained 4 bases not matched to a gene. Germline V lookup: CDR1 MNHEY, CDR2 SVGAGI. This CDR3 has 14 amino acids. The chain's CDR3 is CASSPLAGAYEQYF. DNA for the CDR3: TGTGCCAGCAGTCCCTTAGCGGGAGCCTACGAGCAGTACTTC.

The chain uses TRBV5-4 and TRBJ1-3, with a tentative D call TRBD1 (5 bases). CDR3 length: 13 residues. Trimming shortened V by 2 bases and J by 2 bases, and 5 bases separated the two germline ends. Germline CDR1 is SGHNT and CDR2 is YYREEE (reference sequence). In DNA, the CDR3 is TGTGCCAGCAGCTTAGGGGCTGGAAACACCATATATTTT. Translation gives CASSLGAGNTIYF.

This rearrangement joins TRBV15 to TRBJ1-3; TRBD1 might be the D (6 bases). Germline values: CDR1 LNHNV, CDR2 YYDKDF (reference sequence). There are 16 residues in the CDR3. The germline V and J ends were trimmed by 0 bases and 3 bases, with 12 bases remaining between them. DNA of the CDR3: TGTGCCACCAGCAGAGACCGGGGGGCAAGTGGAAACACCATATATTTT. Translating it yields CATSRDRGASGNTIYF.

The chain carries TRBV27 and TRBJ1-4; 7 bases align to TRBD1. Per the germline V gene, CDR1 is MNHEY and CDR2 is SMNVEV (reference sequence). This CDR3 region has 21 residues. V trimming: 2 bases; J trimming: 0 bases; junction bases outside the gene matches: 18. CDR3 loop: CASSLRARGLLYSATNEKLFF. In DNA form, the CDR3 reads TGTGCCAGCAGTTTAAGGGCGAGGGGGCTCCTTTACTCTGCAACTAATGAAAAACTGTTTTTT.

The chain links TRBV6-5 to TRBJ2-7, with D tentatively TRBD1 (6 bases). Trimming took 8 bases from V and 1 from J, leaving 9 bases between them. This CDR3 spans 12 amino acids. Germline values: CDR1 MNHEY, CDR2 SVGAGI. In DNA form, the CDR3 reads TGTGCCAGCGAACAGGGTTCCTACGAGCAGTACTTC. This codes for CASEQGSYEQYF.

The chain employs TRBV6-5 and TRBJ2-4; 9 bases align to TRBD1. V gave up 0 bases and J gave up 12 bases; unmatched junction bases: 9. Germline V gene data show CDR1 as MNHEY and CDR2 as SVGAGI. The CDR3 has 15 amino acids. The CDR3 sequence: CASSYSEQGASTQYF. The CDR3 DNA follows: TGTGCCAGCAGTTACTCGGAACAGGGGGCGAGTACTCAGTACTTC.

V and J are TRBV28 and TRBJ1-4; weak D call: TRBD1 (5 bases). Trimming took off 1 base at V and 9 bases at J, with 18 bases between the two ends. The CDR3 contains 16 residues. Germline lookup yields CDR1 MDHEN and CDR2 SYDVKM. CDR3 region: CASSLFAAQGAKKLFF. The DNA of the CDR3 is TGTGCCAGCAGTTTATTCGCAGCCCAAGGGGCTAAAAAACTGTTTTTT. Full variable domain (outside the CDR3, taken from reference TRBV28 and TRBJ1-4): DVKVTQSSRYLVKRTGEKVFLECVQDMDHENMFWYRQDPGLGLRLIYFSYDVKMKEKGDIPEGYSVSREKKERFSLILESASTNQTSMYLCASSLFAAQGAKKLFFGSGTQLSVL.

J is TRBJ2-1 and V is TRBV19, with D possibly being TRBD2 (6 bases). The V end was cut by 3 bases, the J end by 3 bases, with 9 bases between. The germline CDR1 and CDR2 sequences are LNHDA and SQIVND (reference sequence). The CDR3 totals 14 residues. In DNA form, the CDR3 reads TGTGCCAGTAGTATCGGCGGGATCTACAATGAGCAGTTCTTC. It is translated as CASSIGGIYNEQFF.

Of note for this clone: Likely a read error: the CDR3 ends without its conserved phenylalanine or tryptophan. The CDR3 DNA sequence: TGTGCCAGCAGCTCGGAACAGGGGCCCGCTTTCCTT. Translating gives CASSSEQGPAFL. The V call is TRBV5-6, the J call TRBJ1-1; 7 positions match TRBD1. The CDR3 is 12 amino acids. Trimming cost V 3 bases and J 11 bases; bases outside gene matches: 7. Per the germline V gene, CDR1 is SGHDT and CDR2 is YYEEEE.

CDR3 protein: CASSLVPPVGTQYF. The CDR3 DNA follows: TGTGCCAGCAGTTTAGTACCGCCCGTCGGGACCCAGTACTTC. This chain joins TRBV28 and TRBJ2-5; the D is unclear. The germline V gene has CDR1 MDHEN and CDR2 SYDVKM. The CDR3 length is 14 residues. V gave up 2 bases and J gave up 7 bases, with 14 bases separating them.

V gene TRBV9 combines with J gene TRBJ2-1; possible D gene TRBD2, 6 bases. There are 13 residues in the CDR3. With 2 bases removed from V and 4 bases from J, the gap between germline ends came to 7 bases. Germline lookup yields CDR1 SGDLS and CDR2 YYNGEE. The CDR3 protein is CASSVGTYNEQFF. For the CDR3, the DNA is TGTGCCAGCAGCGTGGGGACTTACAATGAGCAGTTCTTC. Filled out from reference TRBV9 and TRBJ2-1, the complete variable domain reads DSGVTQTPKHLITATGQRVTLRCSPRSGDLSVYWYQQSLDQGLQFLIQYYNGEERAKGNILERFSAQQFPDLHSELNLSSLELGDSALYFCASSVGTYNEQFFGPGTRLTVL.

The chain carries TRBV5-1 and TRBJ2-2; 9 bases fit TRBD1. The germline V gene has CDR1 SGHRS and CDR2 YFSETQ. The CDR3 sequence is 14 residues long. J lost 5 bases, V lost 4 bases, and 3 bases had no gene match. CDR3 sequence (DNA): TGCGCCAGCAGCGGGACAGGGATTACCGGGGAGCTGTTTTTT. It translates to CASSGTGITGELFF.

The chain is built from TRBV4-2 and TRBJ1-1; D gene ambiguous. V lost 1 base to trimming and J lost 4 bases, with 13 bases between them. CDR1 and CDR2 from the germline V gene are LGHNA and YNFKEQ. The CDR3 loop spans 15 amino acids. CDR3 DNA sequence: TGTGCCAGCAGCCAAGGGGAGGGAGGAGGCACTGAAGCTTTCTTT. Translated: CASSQGEGGGTEAFF.

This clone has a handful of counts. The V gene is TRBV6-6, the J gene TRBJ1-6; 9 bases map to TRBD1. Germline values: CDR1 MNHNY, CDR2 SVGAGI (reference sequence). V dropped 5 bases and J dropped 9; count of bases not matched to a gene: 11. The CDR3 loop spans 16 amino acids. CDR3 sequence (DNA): TGTGCCAGCAGTGGAGGAACGGACAGGGGAAGTTCACCCCTCCACTTT. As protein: CASSGGTDRGSSPLHF.

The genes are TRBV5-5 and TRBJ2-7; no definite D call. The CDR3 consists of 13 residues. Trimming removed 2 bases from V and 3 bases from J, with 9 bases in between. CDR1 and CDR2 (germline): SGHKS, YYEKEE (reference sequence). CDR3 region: CASSFANRYEQYF. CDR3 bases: TGTGCCAGCAGCTTTGCTAATCGCTACGAGCAGTACTTC. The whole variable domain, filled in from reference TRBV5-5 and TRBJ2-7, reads DAGVTQSPTHLIKTRGQQVTLRCSPISGHKSVSWYQQVLGQGPQFIFQYYEKEERGRGNFPDRFSARQFPNYSSELNVNALLLGDSALYLCASSFANRYEQYFGPGTRLTVT.

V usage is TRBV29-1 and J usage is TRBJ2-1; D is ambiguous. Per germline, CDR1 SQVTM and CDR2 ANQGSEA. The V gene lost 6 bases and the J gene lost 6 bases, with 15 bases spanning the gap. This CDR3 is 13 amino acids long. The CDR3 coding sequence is TGCAGCGTGGTTGTAGGAGTGAGCAATGAGCAGTTCTTC. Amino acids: CSVVVGVSNEQFF.

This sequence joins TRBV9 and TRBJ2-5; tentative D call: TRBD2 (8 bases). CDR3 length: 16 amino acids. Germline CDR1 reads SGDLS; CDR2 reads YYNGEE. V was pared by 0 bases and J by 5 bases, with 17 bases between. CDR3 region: CASSVATSGGGETQYF. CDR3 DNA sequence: TGTGCCAGCAGCGTAGCTACTAGCGGAGGGGGCGAGACCCAGTACTTC.